Each of the 30 T cell receptor beta chains below was sequenced from the same sample in a study of blood T cell repertoires in COVID-19. TCRdb keeps only in-frame clones here, not all; method: immunoSEQ multiplex PCR. The sample lists around 80,000 clones, about 70% seen once, with around 21% in the top ten. Sequencing was performed on peripheral blood. All receptors derive from a woman at least 80 years old with active or convalescent COVID-19.

The chain combines TRBV19 with TRBJ2-4; TRBD1 is a possible D gene (6 bases). The CDR3 loop spans 16 amino acids. V lost 5 bases and J lost 0, with 14 bases in between. Germline V CDR1 and CDR2: LNHDA, SQIVND (reference sequence). The CDR3 here is CASSGQGILAKNIQYF. The CDR3 DNA sequence: TGTGCCAGTAGTGGGCAGGGGATCCTAGCCAAAAACATTCAGTACTTC.

V usage is TRBV5-6 and J usage is TRBJ2-1; 11 bases fit TRBD2. The CDR3 runs to 17 residues. The trim removed 3 bases at V and 4 bases at J, leaving 9 bases unmatched. Germline assignment: CDR1 SGHDT and CDR2 YYEEEE. The CDR3 DNA is TGTGCCAGCAGCTGGAGGATGGGGACTAGCGGTTACAATGAGCAGTTCTTC. Translating it yields CASSWRMGTSGYNEQFF.

This chain links TRBV6-5 with TRBJ1-2, with TRBD1 identical over 11 bases. Germline CDR1 reads MNHEY; CDR2 reads SVGAGI. This CDR3 spans 14 amino acids. Trimming at V came to 6 bases and at J to 8 bases, leaving 8 bases not matched to a gene. Written as DNA, the CDR3 is TGTGCCAGCAGGAGGGACAGGGGGTCGATAGGCTACACCTTC. Amino acid sequence: CASRRDRGSIGYTF.

The gene calls are TRBV9 and TRBJ1-2; D uncertain. The germline V gene has CDR1 SGDLS and CDR2 YYNGEE. This CDR3 comprises 14 residues. V was shortened by 3 bases and J by 4 bases, with 13 bases between the two germline ends. For the CDR3, the DNA is TGTGCCAGCAGCGCTGAGTTCCTTGGCTATGGCTACACCTTC. This encodes CASSAEFLGYGYTF. Using reference TRBV9 and TRBJ1-2 for the parts outside the CDR3, the full variable domain is DSGVTQTPKHLITATGQRVTLRCSPRSGDLSVYWYQQSLDQGLQFLIQYYNGEERAKGNILERFSAQQFPDLHSELNLSSLELGDSALYFCASSAEFLGYGYTFGSGTRLTVV.

The chain combines TRBV7-2 with TRBJ2-6; D unclear. With 8 bases removed from V and 3 bases from J, the gap between germline ends came to 17 bases. The CDR3 contains 16 residues. Germline loops: CDR1 SGHTA, CDR2 FQGNSA. CDR3 DNA: TGTGCCAGCGGGCTGGGCCGTCGTGTTGGGGCCAACGTCCTGACTTTC. Its translation: CASGLGRRVGANVLTF.

The chain employs TRBV7-9 and TRBJ2-3; TRBD2 matches at 13 bases. Per germline, CDR1 SEHNR and CDR2 FQNEAQ (reference sequence). After removal of 5 bases from V and 4 bases from J, the junction contained 6 bases not matched to a gene. The CDR3 loop spans 16 amino acids. CDR3 DNA: TGTGCCAGCAGCCCCTGGACTAGCGGGGGTTCAGATACGCAGTATTTT. Its translation: CASSPWTSGGSDTQYF. The variable domain in full, with the rest retrieved from reference TRBV7-9 and TRBJ2-3, is DTGVSQNPRHKITKRGQNVTFRCDPISEHNRLYWYRQTLGQGPEFLTYFQNEAQLEKSRLLSDRFSAERPKGSFSTLEIQRTEQGDSAMYLCASSPWTSGGSDTQYFGPGTRLTVL.

The CDR3 loop is CASSLWRETYNSPLHF. The DNA of the CDR3 is TGTGCCAGCAGTTTATGGCGGGAGACTTATAATTCACCCCTCCACTTT. The V gene is TRBV28, the J gene TRBJ1-6; no clear D. Germline-derived CDR1 and CDR2 are MDHEN and SYDVKM. The CDR3 totals 16 residues. Trimming stripped 0 bases from V and 4 bases from J, with 10 bases between.

The CDR3 sequence is CASSEARGWRGTDTQYF. The DNA of the CDR3 is TGTGCCAGCAGTGAAGCCCGAGGCTGGCGGGGAACAGATACGCAGTATTTT. The chain links TRBV6-1 to TRBJ2-3; tentatively, D is TRBD2 (6 bases). CDR1 and CDR2 (germline): MNHNS, SASEGT. V was shortened by 0 bases and J by 3 bases, with 16 bases between the two germline ends. CDR3 size: 17 residues.

The chain combines TRBV7-9 with TRBJ1-4; 11 bases agree with TRBD1. The germline V gene encodes CDR1 SEHNR and CDR2 FQNEAQ (reference sequence). V trimming: 4 bases; J trimming: 0 bases; junction bases outside the gene matches: 1. This CDR3 contains 16 residues. The CDR3 loop is CASSSGQGATNEKLFF. CDR3 DNA sequence: TGTGCCAGCAGCTCGGGACAGGGGGCAACTAATGAAAAACTGTTTTTT.

The chain couples TRBV6-5 to TRBJ2-2; D call uncertain. The CDR3 contains 15 residues. Germline CDR1 reads MNHEY; CDR2 reads SVGAGI. Trimming cost V 9 bases and J 0 bases, with 14 bases left between them. The CDR3 loop is CASNPWATNTGELFF. CDR3 nucleotides: TGTGCCAGTAACCCGTGGGCCACGAACACCGGGGAGCTGTTTTTT.

The rearrangement links TRBV4-3 to TRBJ1-2, with 7 positions matching TRBD1. Germline trimming cut 3 bases from V and 2 bases from J; bases unmatched to any gene: 6. Germline V gene data show CDR1 as LGHNA and CDR2 as YSLEER. The CDR3 extends over 15 amino acids. The CDR3 DNA follows: TGCGCCAGCAGCCAGGGACAGCCTACCAACTATGGCTACACCTTC. It is translated as CASSQGQPTNYGYTF.

Many counts were recorded for this clone. The chain joins TRBV30 to TRBJ1-4; 7 nucleotides match TRBD1. Germline lookup yields CDR1 GTSNPN and CDR2 SVGIG (reference sequence). The trim removed 3 bases at V and 8 bases at J, leaving 6 bases unmatched. The CDR3 is made up of 13 amino acids. CDR3 in amino acids: CAWSTGTDEKLFF. CDR3 bases: TGTGCCTGGAGCACCGGGACAGACGAAAAACTGTTTTTT. The whole variable domain, remainder taken from reference TRBV30 and TRBJ1-4, is SQTIHQWPATLVQPVGSPLSLECTVEGTSNPNLYWYRQAAGRGLQLLFYSVGIGQISSEVPQNLSASRPQDRQFILSSKKLLLSDSGFYLCAWSTGTDEKLFFGSGTQLSVL.

The J gene is TRBJ2-3, the V gene TRBV19; a possible D gene is TRBD2 (5 bases). CDR1 LNHDA and CDR2 SQIVND come from the germline V gene (reference sequence). There are 15 residues in the CDR3. Between the trimmed V and J ends, which lost 2 bases and 2 bases, there was a span of 11 bases. The CDR3 protein is CASSIFVGDTDTQYF. CDR3 in DNA: TGTGCCAGTAGTATATTCGTGGGAGACACAGATACGCAGTATTTT.

The rearrangement uses TRBV7-2 and TRBJ1-2; TRBD1 might be the D (6 bases). CDR3 length: 14 residues. Germline CDR1 reads SGHTA; CDR2 reads FQGNSA. Trimming left V 5 bases short and J 4 bases short, with 14 bases between. The CDR3, as DNA: TGTGCCAGCAGCCCCGGACAGCCCATCTATGGCTACACCTTC. Residues: CASSPGQPIYGYTF.

The sample holds a few counts of this clone. The genes are TRBV6-6 and TRBJ1-5, with 9 bases aligning to TRBD1. The ends lost 6 bases at V and 4 bases at J; junction bases unmatched: 7. This CDR3 is 15 amino acids long. CDR1 is MNHNY and CDR2 is SVGAGI in the germline V gene (reference sequence). In DNA form, the CDR3 reads TGTGCCAGCAGACTTACGGACAGGGGAAATCAGCCCCAGCATTTT. The encoded protein is CASRLTDRGNQPQHF.

This chain uses TRBV7-2 with TRBJ2-1; D is perhaps TRBD1 (5 bases). The CDR3 covers 17 residues. CDR1 is SGHTA and CDR2 is FQGNSA in the germline V gene. V was clipped by 1 base and J by 3 bases, with 16 bases between them. The CDR3 loop is CASSLVFRTIGYNEQFF. Written as DNA, the CDR3 is TGTGCCAGCAGCTTAGTGTTCCGGACAATCGGCTACAATGAGCAGTTCTTC.

The genes are TRBV30 and TRBJ2-7; 10 nucleotides match TRBD1. The CDR3 covers 15 residues. V gave up 4 bases and J gave up 5 bases; unmatched junction bases: 11. The V gene's germline CDR1 is GTSNPN and CDR2 SVGIG (reference sequence). CDR3 residues: CAWTSPGQGFDEQYF. CDR3 sequence (DNA): TGTGCCTGGACTTCACCGGGACAGGGGTTCGACGAGCAGTACTTC.

V gene TRBV18 combines with J gene TRBJ2-7; 8 bases agree with TRBD1. V gave up 5 bases and J gave up 4 bases; unmatched junction bases: 4. This CDR3 contains 13 residues. Germline V CDR1 and CDR2: KGHSH, LQKENI. CDR3 region: CASSGTGGYEQYF. CDR3 sequence (DNA): TGTGCCAGCTCAGGAACAGGGGGATACGAGCAGTACTTC.

V usage is TRBV6-4 and J usage is TRBJ2-1; 9 bases are shared with TRBD2. The length of the CDR3 is 15 residues. Trimming removed 3 bases from V and 6 bases from J; junction bases left unmatched: 6. CDR1 is MRHNA and CDR2 is SNTAGT in the germline V gene. The CDR3: CASSELAGSGNEQFF. CDR3 nucleotides: TGTGCCAGCAGTGAGCTAGCGGGGTCGGGCAATGAGCAGTTCTTC.

The chain recombines TRBV3-1 (or the pseudogene TRBV3-2) with TRBJ1-6, with D maybe TRBD1 (5 bases). The V gene lost 7 bases and the J gene lost 8 bases, with 12 bases spanning the gap. Germline CDR1 reads LGHDT; CDR2 reads YNNKEL (reference sequence). The CDR3 has 13 amino acids. CDR3 in DNA: TGTGCCAGCAAGATAGGGGAACATTCACCCCTCCACTTT. Amino acids: CASKIGEHSPLHF.

The chain is built from TRBV29-1 and TRBJ2-7; no clear D. CDR3 size: 12 residues. Germline CDR1 and CDR2: SQVTM and ANQGSEA. Trimming took off 4 bases at V and 1 base at J, with 8 bases between the two ends. CDR3 nucleotide sequence: TGCAGCGTTGGTCTAGGTTCCTACGAGCAGTACTTC. Protein: CSVGLGSYEQYF.

This CDR3 is CATSQTDTQYF. CDR3 nucleotides: TGTGCCACCAGCCAGACAGATACGCAGTATTTT. This sequence joins TRBV15 and TRBJ2-3; D is unclear. CDR1 is LNHNV, CDR2 YYDKDF, per germline (reference sequence). The CDR3 is made up of 11 amino acids. V lost 5 bases, J lost 3 bases, and 3 bases lay in between.

This chain uses TRBV7-9 with TRBJ2-3; D remains unclear. The V and J ends lost 5 bases and 6 bases respectively, with 9 bases between them. CDR3 size: 12 residues. CDR1 is SEHNR, CDR2 FQNEAQ, per germline (reference sequence). The CDR3, as DNA: TGTGCCAGCAGCCCGGGTTTGGATACGCAGTATTTT. It translates to CASSPGLDTQYF.

The chain joins TRBV24-1 to TRBJ1-2, with 7 bases matching TRBD1. CDR1 is KGHDR, CDR2 SFDVKD, per germline. The ends lost 6 bases at V and 6 bases at J; junction bases unmatched: 6. The CDR3 consists of 13 residues. This chain's CDR3 is CATSKGALDGYTF. CDR3 bases: TGTGCCACCAGTAAGGGGGCGTTAGATGGCTACACCTTC.

In its sample, this clone was seen a few times. The V and J genes are TRBV5-1 and TRBJ2-5; 10 nucleotides agree with TRBD2. CDR1 is SGHRS and CDR2 is YFSETQ in the germline V gene. This CDR3 comprises 16 residues. V lost 0 bases and J lost 4; bases outside the gene matches: 6. The CDR3 nucleotides read TGCGCCAGCAGCTTGGTAGGCCTAGCGGGGGTAGAGACCCAGTACTTC. Protein sequence: CASSLVGLAGVETQYF.

This clone has a single count. The chain employs TRBV15 and TRBJ2-7; tentative D call: TRBD2 (5 bases). The CDR3 is 15 residues long. Germline values: CDR1 LNHNV, CDR2 YYDKDF (reference sequence). The V end was cut by 0 bases, the J end by 3 bases, with 12 bases between. The CDR3 is CATSRDRTGLYEQYF. CDR3 DNA: TGTGCCACCAGCAGAGATCGGACCGGACTCTACGAGCAGTACTTC.

V usage is TRBV6-6 and J usage is TRBJ2-2; 8 bases are shared with TRBD1. CDR3 length: 15 amino acids. J lost 7 bases, V lost 5 bases, and 9 bases had no gene match. Germline values: CDR1 MNHNY, CDR2 SVGAGI (reference sequence). This CDR3 reads CASSISSGGGGELFF. In nucleotides, the CDR3 is TGTGCCAGCAGTATATCATCAGGGGGCGGCGGGGAGCTGTTTTTT.

The rearrangement joins TRBV30 to TRBJ1-2, with TRBD1 matching over 9 bases. CDR3 length equals 13 residues. Germline V gene data show CDR1 as GTSNPN and CDR2 as SVGIG (reference sequence). V shed 0 bases, J shed 8 bases, and the junction held 4 bases outside the gene matches. CDR3 in amino acids: CAWSVLGQGGYTF. The CDR3 DNA sequence: TGTGCCTGGAGTGTACTCGGACAGGGGGGCTACACCTTC.

This clone was picked up many times. The genes are TRBV7-2 and TRBJ1-2; 8 nucleotides line up with TRBD1. The V segment lost 5 bases and the J segment 0 bases; nucleotides outside the gene matches: 14. Germline loops: CDR1 SGHTA, CDR2 FQGNSA. The CDR3 loop spans 18 amino acids. This CDR3 is CASSQGLGRGLANYGYTF. The DNA of the CDR3 is TGTGCCAGCAGCCAAGGCTTGGGCAGGGGGCTGGCTAACTATGGCTACACCTTC.

The V and J genes are TRBV7-8 and TRBJ1-1; D might be TRBD1 (5 bases). The CDR3 loop spans 15 amino acids. V was trimmed by 1 base and J by 1 base, leaving 10 bases between them. Germline values: CDR1 SGHVS, CDR2 FQNEAQ. In DNA form, the CDR3 reads TGTGCCAGCAGCTTAGGGGGGAGGGAGAACACTGAAGCTTTCTTT. Its protein is CASSLGGRENTEAFF.